This T cell receptor beta chain was recorded in a study of T cell responses to AZD1222 COVID-19 vaccine. Whole-study results and caveats: Donors were mostly white British, more females; clonal diversity possibly underestimated. The breadth and depth of Spike-specific TCRs increased once two AZD1222 doses had been given.

CDR1 is MRHNA and CDR2 is SNTAGT in the germline V gene. V was trimmed by 2 bases and J by 8 bases, leaving 18 bases between them. This CDR3 is built from 15 residues. With respect to this clone: The antigen remains unidentified.

Sequencing used immunoSEQ multiplex PCR; TCRdb keeps in-frame clones, though not all of them. The table records about 150,000 clones, about 90% of them present only once. The chain combines TRBV6-4 with TRBJ1-2; D is uncertain. This receptor was obtained from an adult in good health. Material: peripheral blood, obtained on day 0 of AZD1222 vaccination. The CDR3 is CASSDQPGIGEGYTF. The CDR3 DNA sequence: TGTGCCAGCAGTGACCAACCAGGTATTGGCGAGGGCTACACCTTC.